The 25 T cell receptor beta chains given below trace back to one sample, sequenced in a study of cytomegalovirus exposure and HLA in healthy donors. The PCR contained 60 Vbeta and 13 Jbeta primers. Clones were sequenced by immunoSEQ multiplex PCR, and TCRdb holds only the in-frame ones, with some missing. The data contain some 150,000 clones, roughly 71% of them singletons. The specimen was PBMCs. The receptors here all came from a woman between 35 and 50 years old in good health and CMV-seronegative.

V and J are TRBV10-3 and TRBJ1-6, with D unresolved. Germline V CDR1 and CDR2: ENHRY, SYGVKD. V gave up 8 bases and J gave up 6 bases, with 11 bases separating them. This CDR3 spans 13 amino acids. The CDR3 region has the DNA TGTGCCATCGCCCCAGGTGGTAATTCACCCCTCCACTTT. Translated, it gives CAIAPGGNSPLHF.

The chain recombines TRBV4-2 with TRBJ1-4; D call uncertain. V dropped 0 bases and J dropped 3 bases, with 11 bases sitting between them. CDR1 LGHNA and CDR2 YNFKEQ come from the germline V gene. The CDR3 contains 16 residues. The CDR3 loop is CASSQDQAGPNEKLFF. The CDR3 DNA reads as TGTGCCAGCAGCCAAGATCAGGCCGGTCCTAATGAAAAACTGTTTTTT.

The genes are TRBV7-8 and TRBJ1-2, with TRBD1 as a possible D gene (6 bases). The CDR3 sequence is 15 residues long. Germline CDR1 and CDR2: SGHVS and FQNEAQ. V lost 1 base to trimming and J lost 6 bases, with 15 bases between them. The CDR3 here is CASSLGLRGANGYTF. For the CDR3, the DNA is TGTGCCAGCAGCTTAGGGCTTCGGGGGGCTAATGGCTACACCTTC.

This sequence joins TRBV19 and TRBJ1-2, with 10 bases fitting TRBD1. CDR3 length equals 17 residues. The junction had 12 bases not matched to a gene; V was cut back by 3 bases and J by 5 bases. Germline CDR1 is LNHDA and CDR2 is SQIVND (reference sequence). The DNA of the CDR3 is TGTGCCAGTAGTATCACCCAACAGACAGGGGGCCGGTATGGCTACACCTTC. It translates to CASSITQQTGGRYGYTF.

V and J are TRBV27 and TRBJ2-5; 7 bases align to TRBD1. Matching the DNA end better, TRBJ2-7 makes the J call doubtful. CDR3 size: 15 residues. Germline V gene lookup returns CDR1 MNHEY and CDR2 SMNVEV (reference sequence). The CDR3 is CASSLQGTVSYEQYF. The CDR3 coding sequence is TGTGCCAGCAGTTTACAGGGGACAGTCTCCTACGAGCAGTACTTC.

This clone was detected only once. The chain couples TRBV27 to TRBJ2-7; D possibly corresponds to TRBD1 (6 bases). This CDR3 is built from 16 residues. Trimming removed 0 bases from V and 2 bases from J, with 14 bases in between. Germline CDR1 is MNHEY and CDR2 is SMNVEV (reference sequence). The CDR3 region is CASSLSDSSPPYEQYF. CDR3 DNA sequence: TGTGCCAGCAGTTTATCGGACAGCTCCCCTCCCTACGAGCAGTACTTC.

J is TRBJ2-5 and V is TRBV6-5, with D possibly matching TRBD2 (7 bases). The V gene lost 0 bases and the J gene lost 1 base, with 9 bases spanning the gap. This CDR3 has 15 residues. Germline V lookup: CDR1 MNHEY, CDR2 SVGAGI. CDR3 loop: CASSYSGGGQETQYF. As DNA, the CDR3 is TGTGCCAGCAGTTACTCAGGGGGGGGCCAAGAGACCCAGTACTTC.

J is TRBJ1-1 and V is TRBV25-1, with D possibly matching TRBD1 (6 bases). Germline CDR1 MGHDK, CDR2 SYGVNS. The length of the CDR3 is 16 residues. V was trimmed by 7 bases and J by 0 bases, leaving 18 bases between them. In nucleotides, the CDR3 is TGTGCCAGCATTGGTTTACAGGGACCTTTGAACACTGAAGCTTTCTTT. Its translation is CASIGLQGPLNTEAFF.

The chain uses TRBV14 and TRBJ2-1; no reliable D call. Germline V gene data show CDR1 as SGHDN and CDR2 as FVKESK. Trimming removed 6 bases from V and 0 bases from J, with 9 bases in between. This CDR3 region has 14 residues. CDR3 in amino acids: CASRFGSSYNEQFF. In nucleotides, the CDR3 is TGTGCCAGCAGATTTGGCAGCTCCTACAATGAGCAGTTCTTC.

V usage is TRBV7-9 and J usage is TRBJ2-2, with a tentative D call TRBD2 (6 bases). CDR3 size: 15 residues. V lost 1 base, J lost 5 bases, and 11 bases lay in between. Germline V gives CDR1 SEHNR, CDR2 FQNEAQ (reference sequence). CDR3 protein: CASSLGAGSTGELFF. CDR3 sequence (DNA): TGTGCCAGCAGCTTAGGTGCGGGGTCGACCGGGGAGCTGTTTTTT. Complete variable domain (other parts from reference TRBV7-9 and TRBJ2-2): DTGVSQNPRHKITKRGQNVTFRCDPISEHNRLYWYRQTLGQGPEFLTYFQNEAQLEKSRLLSDRFSAERPKGSFSTLEIQRTEQGDSAMYLCASSLGAGSTGELFFGEGSRLTVL.

The CDR3 here is CSDLGLAGASYNEQFF. CDR3 bases: TGCAGCGATTTGGGACTAGCGGGGGCGAGCTACAATGAGCAGTTCTTC. The chain joins TRBV29-1 to TRBJ2-1; 14 bases match TRBD2. The CDR3 has 16 amino acids. Per the germline V gene, CDR1 is SQVTM and CDR2 is ANQGSEA. Trimming cost V 7 bases and J 3 bases; bases outside gene matches: 8.

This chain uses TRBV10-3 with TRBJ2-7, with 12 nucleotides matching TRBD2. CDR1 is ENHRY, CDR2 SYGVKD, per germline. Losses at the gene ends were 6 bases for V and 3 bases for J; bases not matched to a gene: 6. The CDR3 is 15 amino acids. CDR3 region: CAIRRLAGANYEQYF. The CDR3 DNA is TGTGCCATCAGACGACTAGCGGGGGCCAACTACGAGCAGTACTTC.

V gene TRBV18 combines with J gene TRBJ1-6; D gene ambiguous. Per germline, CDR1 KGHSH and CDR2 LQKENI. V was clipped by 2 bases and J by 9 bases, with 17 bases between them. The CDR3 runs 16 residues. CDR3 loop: CASSPLEGRVGSPLHF. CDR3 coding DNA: TGTGCCAGCTCACCATTAGAAGGGAGGGTCGGTTCACCCCTCCACTTT.

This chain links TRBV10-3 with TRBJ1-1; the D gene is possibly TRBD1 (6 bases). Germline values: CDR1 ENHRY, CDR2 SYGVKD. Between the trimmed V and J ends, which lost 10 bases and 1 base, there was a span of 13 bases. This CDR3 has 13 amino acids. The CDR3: CATNSDRNTEAFF. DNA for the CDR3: TGTGCCACCAATTCGGACAGGAACACTGAAGCTTTCTTT.

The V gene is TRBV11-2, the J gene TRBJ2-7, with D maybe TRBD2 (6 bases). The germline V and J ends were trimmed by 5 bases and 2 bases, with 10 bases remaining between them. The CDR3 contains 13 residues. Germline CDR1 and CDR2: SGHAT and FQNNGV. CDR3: CASSHGLPYEQYF. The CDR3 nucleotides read TGTGCCAGCAGCCACGGACTACCCTACGAGCAGTACTTC.

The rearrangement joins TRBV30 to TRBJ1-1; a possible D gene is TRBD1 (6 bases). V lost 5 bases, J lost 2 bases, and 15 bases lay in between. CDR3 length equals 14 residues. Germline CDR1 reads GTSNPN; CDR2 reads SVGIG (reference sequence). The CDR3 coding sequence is TGTGCCTGGTCTACACAGGGTGGCAACACTGAAGCTTTCTTT. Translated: CAWSTQGGNTEAFF.

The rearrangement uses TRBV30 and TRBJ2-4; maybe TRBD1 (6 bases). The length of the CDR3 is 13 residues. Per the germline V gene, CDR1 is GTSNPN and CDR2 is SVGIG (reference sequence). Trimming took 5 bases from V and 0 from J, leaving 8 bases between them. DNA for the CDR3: TGTGCCTGGGACAGGCTAGCCAAAAACATTCAGTACTTC. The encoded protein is CAWDRLAKNIQYF.

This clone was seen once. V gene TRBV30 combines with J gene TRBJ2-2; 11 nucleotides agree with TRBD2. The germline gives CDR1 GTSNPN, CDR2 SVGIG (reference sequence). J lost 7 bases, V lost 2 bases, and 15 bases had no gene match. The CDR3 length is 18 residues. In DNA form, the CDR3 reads TGTGCCTGGAGTCTCCCTATCTCTAGCGGGGGGCCGAACGGGGAGCTGTTTTTT. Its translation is CAWSLPISSGGPNGELFF.

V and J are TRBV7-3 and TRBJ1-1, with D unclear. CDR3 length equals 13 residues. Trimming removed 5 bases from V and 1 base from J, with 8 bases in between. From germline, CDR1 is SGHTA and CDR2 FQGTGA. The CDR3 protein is CASSADTNTEAFF. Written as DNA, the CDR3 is TGTGCCAGCAGCGCCGACACGAACACTGAAGCTTTCTTT. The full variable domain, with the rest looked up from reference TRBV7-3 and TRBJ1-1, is GAGVSQTPSNKVTEKGKYVELRCDPISGHTALYWYRQSLGQGPEFLIYFQGTGAADDSGLPNDRFFAVRPEGSVSTLKIQRTERGDSAVYLCASSADTNTEAFFGQGTRLTVV.

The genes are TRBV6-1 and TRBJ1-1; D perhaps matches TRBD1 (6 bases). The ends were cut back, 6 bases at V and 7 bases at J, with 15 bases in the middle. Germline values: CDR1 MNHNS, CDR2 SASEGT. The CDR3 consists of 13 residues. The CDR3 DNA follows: TGTGCCAGCAGGGTTCGGGACAAACGTGAAGCTTTCTTT. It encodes CASRVRDKREAFF.

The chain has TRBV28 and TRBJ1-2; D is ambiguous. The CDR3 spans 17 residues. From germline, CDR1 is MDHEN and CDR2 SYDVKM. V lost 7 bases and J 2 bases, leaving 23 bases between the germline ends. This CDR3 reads CASTLWRAEALNYGYTF. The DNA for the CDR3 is TGTGCCAGCACCCTGTGGAGGGCCGAAGCCCTCAACTATGGCTACACCTTC.

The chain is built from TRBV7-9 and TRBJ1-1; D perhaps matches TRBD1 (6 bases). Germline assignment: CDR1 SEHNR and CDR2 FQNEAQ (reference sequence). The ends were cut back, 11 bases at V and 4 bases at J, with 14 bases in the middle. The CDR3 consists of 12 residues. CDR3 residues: CAEQGGATEAFF. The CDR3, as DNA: TGTGCCGAACAAGGGGGAGCCACTGAAGCTTTCTTT.

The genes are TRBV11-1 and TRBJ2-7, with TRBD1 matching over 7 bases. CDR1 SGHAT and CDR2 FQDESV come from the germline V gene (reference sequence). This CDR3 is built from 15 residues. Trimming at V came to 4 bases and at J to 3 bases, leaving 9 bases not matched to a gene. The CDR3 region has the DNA TGTGCCAGCAGCTCCGTAGGGGGCAAAAGCTACGAGCAGTACTTC. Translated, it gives CASSSVGGKSYEQYF.

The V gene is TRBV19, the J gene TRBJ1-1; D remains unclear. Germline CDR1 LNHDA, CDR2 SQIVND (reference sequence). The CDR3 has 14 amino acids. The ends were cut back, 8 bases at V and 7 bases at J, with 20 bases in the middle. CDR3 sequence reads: CASLPPGRSNEAFF. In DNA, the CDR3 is TGTGCCAGTCTTCCCCCGGGTAGGAGCAATGAAGCTTTCTTT.

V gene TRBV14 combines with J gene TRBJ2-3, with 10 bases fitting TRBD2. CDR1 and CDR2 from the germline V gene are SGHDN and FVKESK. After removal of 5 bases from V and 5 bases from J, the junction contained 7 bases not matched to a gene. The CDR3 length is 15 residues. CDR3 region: CASSWTSGSGDTQYF. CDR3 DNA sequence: TGTGCCAGCAGCTGGACTAGCGGTTCTGGAGATACGCAGTATTTT.